This TCR beta chain comes out of a study of blood T cell repertoires in COVID-19. Overall study: T cells, B-cell-depleted T cells, or PBMCs provided the cDNA or gDNA that served as material.

Trimming took 6 bases from V and 10 from J, leaving 16 bases between them. The CDR3 is 14 residues long. CDR1 is SNHLY and CDR2 is FYNNEI in the germline V gene. Under the authors' procedure: Estimates of nucleated cell counts were drawn from the amplification of reference gene primers. Sequencing used immunoSEQ multiplex PCR; TCRdb keeps in-frame clones, though not all of them. V and J calls and clone size are those listed in that table; D and trimming were worked out from the DNA. The sample consists of 650,000 to 800,000 clones, 70% to 90% of them appearing once. This chain connects TRBV2 to TRBJ1-6; D is undetermined. Sequenced: peripheral blood. This TCR derives from a woman in her late teens or twenties with acute or convalescent COVID-19. CDR3 DNA sequence: TGTGCCAGCAGCTACAGCCCCGTTGGGTCACCCCTCCACTTT. It translates to CASSYSPVGSPLHF.